The clone carrying this T cell receptor beta chain was seen a handful of times. Antigen: not known. This sample is part of a study of response to subunit inactivated influenza vaccine. Whole-study results and caveats: Each seasonal influenza vaccination, the authors suggested, recruits few new T cells.

Germline assignment: CDR1 SGHRS and CDR2 YFSETQ. The CDR3 runs to 15 residues. The germline V and J ends were trimmed by 7 bases and 5 bases, with 19 bases remaining between them. From the RT-PCR reads, TCRdb called clonotypes with MiXCR, one entry per CDR3 protein. This table holds 400,000 to 550,000 distinct CDR3 sequences, about 25% found once. This receptor was identified in a man aged 45-60 years who received an inactivated influenza vaccine. This material consisted of CD4+ T cells sorted from PBMCs, taken roughly 5 days after vaccination. The chain uses TRBV5-1 and TRBJ2-1; D is possibly TRBD2 (6 bases). In DNA, the CDR3 is TGCGCCAGCCGGTTCGGCCAGGGAGGCGACAATGAGCAGTTCTTC. As protein: CASRFGQGGDNEQFF.